The text below deals with one T cell receptor beta chain. The antigen is undetermined. These data originate in a study of siplizumab effects on memory and regulatory T cells. The data were produced by immunoSEQ multiplex PCR, yet TCRdb's version contains in-frame clones alone and is incomplete. Of around 83,000 clones listed, 90% are singletons. Whole-study findings and limits: Mappable alloreactive CD4+ clones came from Treg cells 68.8% of the time on average with siplizumab, against 26.9% in controls. Significantly reduced by siplizumab was the cumulative frequency of alloreactive sequences, namely those traceable to unstimulated CD4+ memory cells. An assignable phenotype, naive or memory, was missing from roughly 76-95% of proliferating CD4+ or CD8+ clones. For siplizumab cultures, the suppressive function of their proliferating Tregs was not confirmed.

Germline lookup yields CDR1 SGHTA and CDR2 FQGTGA. Trimming stripped 4 bases from V and 1 base from J, with 7 bases between. The CDR3 has 13 residues. Sequenced input: CD4+ T cells sorted from blood. This chain connects TRBV7-3 to TRBJ2-5; D might be TRBD1 (5 bases). The receptor was derived from a human donor in good health. The CDR3, as DNA: TGTGCCAGCAGCTACACAGGCCAAGAGACCCAGTACTTC. As protein: CASSYTGQETQYF.